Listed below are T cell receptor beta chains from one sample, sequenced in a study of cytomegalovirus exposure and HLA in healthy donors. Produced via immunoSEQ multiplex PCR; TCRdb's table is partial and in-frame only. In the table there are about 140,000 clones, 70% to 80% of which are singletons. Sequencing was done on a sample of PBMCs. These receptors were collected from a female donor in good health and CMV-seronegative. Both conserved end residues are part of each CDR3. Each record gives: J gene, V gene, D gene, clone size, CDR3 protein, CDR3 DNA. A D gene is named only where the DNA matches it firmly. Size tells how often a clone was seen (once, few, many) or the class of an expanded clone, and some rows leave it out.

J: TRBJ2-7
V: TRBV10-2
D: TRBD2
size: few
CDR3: CASSEGGRAGYEQYF
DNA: TGCGCCAGCAGTGAAGGCGGGAGGGCCGGGTACGAGCAGTACTTC

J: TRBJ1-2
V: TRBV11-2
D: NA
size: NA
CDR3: CASSSTWWQGLHGYTF
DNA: TGTGCCAGCAGCTCAACCTGGTGGCAGGGATTGCATGGCTACACCTTC

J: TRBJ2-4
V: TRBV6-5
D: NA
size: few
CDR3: CASSYVQSGNIQYF
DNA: TGTGCCAGCAGTTATGTGCAGAGCGGGAACATTCAGTACTTC

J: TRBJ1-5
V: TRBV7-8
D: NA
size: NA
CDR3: CASSLAPLRPQHF
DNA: TGTGCCAGCAGCTTAGCCCCTCTGAGGCCCCAGCATTTT

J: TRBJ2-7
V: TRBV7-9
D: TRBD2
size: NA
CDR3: CASSLSLLAVPGEQYF
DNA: TGTGCCAGCAGCTTATCCCTTCTAGCGGTCCCTGGCGAGCAGTACTTC

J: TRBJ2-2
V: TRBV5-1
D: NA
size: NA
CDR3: CASSLAGLSGTGELFF
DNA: TGCGCCAGCAGCTTGGCTGGCTTATCGGGGACCGGGGAGCTGTTTTTT

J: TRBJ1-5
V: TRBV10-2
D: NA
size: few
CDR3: CASSESSAQPQHF
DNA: TGCGCCAGCAGTGAGTCGAGTGCGCAGCCCCAGCATTTT

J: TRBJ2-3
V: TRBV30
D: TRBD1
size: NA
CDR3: CAWSDRDRGTDTQYF
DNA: TGTGCCTGGAGCGACAGGGACCGCGGCACAGATACGCAGTATTTT

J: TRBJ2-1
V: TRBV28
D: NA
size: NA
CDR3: CASSLLQPPNEQFF
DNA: TGTGCCAGCAGTTTATTACAGCCGCCCAATGAGCAGTTCTTC

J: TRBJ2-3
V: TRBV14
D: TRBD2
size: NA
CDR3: CASSLSGGATDTQYF
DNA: TGTGCCAGCAGTCTCAGCGGGGGGGCGACAGATACGCAGTATTTT

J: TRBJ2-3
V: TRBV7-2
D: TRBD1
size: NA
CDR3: CASSLGRGQDTQYF
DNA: TGTGCCAGCAGCTTAGGCAGGGGGCAAGATACGCAGTATTTT

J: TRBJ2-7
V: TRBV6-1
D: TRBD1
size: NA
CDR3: CASSTTGGEQYF
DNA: TGTGCCAGCTCGACGACAGGGGGCGAGCAGTACTTC

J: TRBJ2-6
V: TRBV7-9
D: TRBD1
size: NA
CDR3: CASSSLADREFGANVLTF
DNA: TGTGCCAGCAGTTCTCTCGCCGACAGGGAATTTGGGGCCAACGTCCTGACTTTC

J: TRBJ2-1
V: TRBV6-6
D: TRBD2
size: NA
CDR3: CASSPPGTTTRVEQFF
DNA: TGTGCCAGCAGTCCACCCGGGACTACAACCCGGGTTGAGCAGTTCTTC

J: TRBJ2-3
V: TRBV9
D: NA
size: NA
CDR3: CASSVEGGDTQYF
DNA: TGTGCCAGCAGCGTAGAGGGAGGAGATACGCAGTATTTT

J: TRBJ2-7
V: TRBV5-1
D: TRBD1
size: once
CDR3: CASSPGTAYEQYF
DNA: TGCGCCAGCAGCCCCGGGACAGCCTACGAGCAGTACTTC

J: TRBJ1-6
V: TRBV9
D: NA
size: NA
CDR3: CASSVEPSSPLHF
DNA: TGTGCCAGCAGCGTAGAACCGAGTTCACCCCTCCACTTT

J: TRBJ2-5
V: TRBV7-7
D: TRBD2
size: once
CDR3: CASSRLAQETQYF
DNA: TGTGCTAGCAGCCGACTAGCCCAAGAGACCCAGTACTTC

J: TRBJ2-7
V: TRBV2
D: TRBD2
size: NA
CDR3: CASSEFGTSGRTEQYF
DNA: TGTGCCAGCAGTGAATTTGGGACTAGCGGGAGGACCGAGCAGTACTTC

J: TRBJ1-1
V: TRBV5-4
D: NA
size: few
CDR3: CASSLVRGLNTEAFF
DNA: TGTGCCAGCAGCTTGGTGCGGGGTCTGAACACTGAAGCTTTCTTT

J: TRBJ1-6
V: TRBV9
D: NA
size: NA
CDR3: CASSVGTGDNSPLHF
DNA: TGTGCCAGCAGCGTAGGTACAGGCGATAATTCACCCCTCCACTTT

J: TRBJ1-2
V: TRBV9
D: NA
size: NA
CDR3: CASSVQNYGYTF
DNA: TGTGCCAGCAGCGTGCAGAACTATGGCTACACCTTC

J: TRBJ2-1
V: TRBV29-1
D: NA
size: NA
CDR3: CSVEGRQNEQFF
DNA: TGCAGCGTTGAGGGCCGTCAAAATGAGCAGTTCTTC

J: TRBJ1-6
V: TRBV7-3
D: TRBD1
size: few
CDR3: CASSSTGGDSPLHF
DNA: TGTGCCAGCAGCTCGACAGGGGGAGATTCACCCCTCCACTTT

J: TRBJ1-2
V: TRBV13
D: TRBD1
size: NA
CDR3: CASSSTGAWRFGYTF
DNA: TGTGCCAGCAGCTCTACAGGGGCCTGGAGGTTTGGCTACACCTTC

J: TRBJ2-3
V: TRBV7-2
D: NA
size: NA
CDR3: CASSLSGRTDTQYF
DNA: TGTGCCAGCAGCTTAAGTGGCAGAACAGATACGCAGTATTTT

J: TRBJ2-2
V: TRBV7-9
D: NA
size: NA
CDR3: CASSLTGTGELFF
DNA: TGTGCCAGCAGCTTAACAGGGACCGGGGAGCTGTTTTTT

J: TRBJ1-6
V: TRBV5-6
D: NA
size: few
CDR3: CASSLKWTANSPLHF
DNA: TGTGCCAGCAGCTTGAAGTGGACAGCCAATTCACCCCTCCACTTT

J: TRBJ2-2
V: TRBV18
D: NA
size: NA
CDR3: CASSSGNTGELFF
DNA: TGTGCCAGCTCATCAGGGAACACCGGGGAGCTGTTTTTT

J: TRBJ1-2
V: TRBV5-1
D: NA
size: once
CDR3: CASSLYAGGDGYTF
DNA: TGCGCCAGCAGCTTGTACGCAGGCGGGGATGGCTACACCTTC

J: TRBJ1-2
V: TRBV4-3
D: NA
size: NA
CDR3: CASSQVRGAGYGYTF
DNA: TGCGCCAGCAGCCAAGTACGGGGGGCCGGCTATGGCTACACCTTC

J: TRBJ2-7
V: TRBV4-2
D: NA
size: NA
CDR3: CASSQAAGETYGEQYF
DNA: TGTGCCAGCAGCCAAGCTGCCGGTGAGACTTACGGGGAGCAGTACTTC

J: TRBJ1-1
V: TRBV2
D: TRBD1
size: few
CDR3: CASSLTGKAFF
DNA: TGTGCCAGCAGTCTGACAGGGAAAGCTTTCTTT

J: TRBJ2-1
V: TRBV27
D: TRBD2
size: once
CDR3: CASSFRTSGYNEQFF
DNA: TGTGCCAGCAGTTTTCGGACTAGCGGTTACAATGAGCAGTTCTTC

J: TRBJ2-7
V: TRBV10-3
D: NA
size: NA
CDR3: CAISVAQNYEQYF
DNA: TGTGCCATCAGTGTCGCGCAAAATTACGAGCAGTACTTC

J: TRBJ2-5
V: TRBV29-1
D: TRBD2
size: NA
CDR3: CSAVPSGREQYF
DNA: TGCAGCGCTGTGCCTAGCGGTCGGGAGCAGTACTTC

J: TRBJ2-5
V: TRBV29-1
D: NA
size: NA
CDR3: CSVEVYTSSGTQYF
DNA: TGCAGCGTTGAGGTTTACACGTCGTCAGGGACCCAGTACTTC

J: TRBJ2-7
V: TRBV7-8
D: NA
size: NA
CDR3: CASSLSGQEQYF
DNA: TGTGCCAGCAGCTTATCAGGACAGGAGCAGTACTTC

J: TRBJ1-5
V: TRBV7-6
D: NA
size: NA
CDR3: CASSSDSLGQPQHF
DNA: TGTGCCAGCAGCTCCGACAGTCTAGGACAGCCCCAGCATTTT

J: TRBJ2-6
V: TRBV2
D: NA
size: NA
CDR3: CASSLRVRSGANVLTF
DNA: TGTGCCAGCAGCCTCAGGGTTCGCTCTGGGGCCAACGTCCTGACTTTC

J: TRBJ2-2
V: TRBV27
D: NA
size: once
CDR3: CASSPLWGPRDTGELFF
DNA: TGTGCCAGCAGTCCCCTGTGGGGCCCCAGGGACACCGGGGAGCTGTTTTTT

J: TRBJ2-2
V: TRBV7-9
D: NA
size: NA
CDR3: CASSLSGANTGELFF
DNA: TGTGCCAGCAGCTTATCCGGGGCGAACACCGGGGAGCTGTTTTTT

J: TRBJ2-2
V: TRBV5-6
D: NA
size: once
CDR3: CASSLAGVAGELFF
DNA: TGTGCCAGCAGCTTAGCAGGGGTCGCCGGGGAGCTGTTTTTT

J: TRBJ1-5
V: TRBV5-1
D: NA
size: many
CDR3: CASSLDGGAYQPQHF
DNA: TGCGCCAGCAGCTTGGATGGAGGGGCTTATCAGCCCCAGCATTTT

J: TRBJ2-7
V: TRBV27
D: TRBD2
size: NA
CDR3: CASSLLAGGSYEQYF
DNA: TGTGCCAGCAGTTTGCTAGCGGGAGGTTCCTACGAGCAGTACTTC

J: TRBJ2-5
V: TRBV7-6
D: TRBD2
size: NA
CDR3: CASSPLAGTQETQYF
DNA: TGTGCCAGCAGCCCCCTAGCGGGGACCCAAGAGACCCAGTACTTC

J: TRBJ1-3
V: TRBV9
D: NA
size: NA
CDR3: CASSVDPPGSTIYF
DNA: TGTGCCAGCAGCGTAGACCCGCCTGGGAGCACCATATATTTT

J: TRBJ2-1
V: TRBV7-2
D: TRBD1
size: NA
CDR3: CASSLRDSYNEQFF
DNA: TGTGCCAGCAGCCTCCGGGACAGCTACAATGAGCAGTTCTTC